Shown below are 8 T cell receptor beta chains from a single sample sequenced in a study of CD8+CD57+ T cells in acquired aplastic anemia. TCR beta VDJ and CDR3 profiles were obtained from a genomic DNA template. Each CDR3 protein is one row after TCRdb ran MiXCR on the reads. Of approximately 32,000 distinct CDR3 sequences in the sample, around 76% were seen once. Material for sequencing was sorted CD4+, CD8+, or CD8+CD57+ T cells (not recorded which) from PBMCs. The receptors derive from a human donor in good health, serving as a control.

This chain uses TRBV6-4 with TRBJ2-1; 8 bases line up with TRBD1. The CDR3 is 14 amino acids. CDR1 is MRHNA and CDR2 is SNTAGT in the germline V gene. V shed 5 bases and J 3 bases; nucleotides not matched to a gene: 3. The CDR3 protein is CASSSGTGYNEQFF. The CDR3 nucleotides read TGTGCCAGCAGTTCCGGGACAGGCTACAATGAGCAGTTCTTC.

V gene TRBV7-6 combines with J gene TRBJ2-6; D is ambiguous. The CDR3 extends over 15 amino acids. The V end lost 2 bases, the J end lost 2 bases, and 7 bases lay between the germline ends. Germline V gives CDR1 SGHVS, CDR2 FNYEAQ. Here the CDR3 reads CASSLRRAGANVLTF. Here the CDR3 DNA reads TGTGCCAGCAGCTTAAGACGGGCTGGGGCCAACGTCCTGACTTTC.

This chain connects TRBV20-1 to TRBJ2-5, with a tentative D call TRBD1 (6 bases). This CDR3 region has 12 residues. Between the trimmed V and J ends, which lost 6 bases and 0 bases, there was a span of 8 bases. The germline CDR1 and CDR2 sequences are DFQATT and SNEGSKA (reference sequence). The CDR3, as DNA: TGCAGTGCCTGGACAGACCAAGAGACCCAGTACTTC. Its protein product is CSAWTDQETQYF.

By its share, this clonotype is medium-sized (0.01 to 0.1%). The chain carries TRBV12-3 or TRBV12-4 and TRBJ1-3, with 10 bases that match TRBD1. The CDR3 extends over 14 amino acids. Losses at the gene ends were 5 bases for V and 7 bases for J; bases not matched to a gene: 5. This CDR3 is CASSAGTGVNTIYF. The CDR3 nucleotides are TGTGCCAGCAGTGCCGGGACAGGGGTGAACACCATATATTTT.

The chain carries TRBV19 and TRBJ1-5, with D possibly being TRBD1 (5 bases). This CDR3 has 15 amino acids. Looked up from germline, CDR1 is LNHDA and CDR2 is SQIVND (reference sequence). V was trimmed by 4 bases and J by 9 bases, leaving 19 bases between them. The CDR3: CASSRGWEVPLPQHF. In DNA, the CDR3 is TGTGCCAGTAGTAGGGGGTGGGAGGTTCCACTGCCCCAGCATTTT.

The chain has TRBV19 and TRBJ1-1; D ambiguous. CDR1 and CDR2 (germline): LNHDA, SQIVND (reference sequence). V lost 7 bases and J 5 bases, leaving 17 bases between the germline ends. CDR3 length equals 14 residues. CDR3 coding DNA: TGTGCCAGTACACCCTATACGTTGGGGACTGAAGCTTTCTTT. Its protein product is CASTPYTLGTEAFF.

Remarks on this clonotype: One junction end disagrees with the germline gene, perhaps due to a read error. The chain couples TRBV29-1 to TRBJ2-1; 7 bases map to TRBD1. This CDR3 is built from 12 residues. CDR1 is SQVTM, CDR2 ANQGSEA, per germline. The CDR3 spells CSLNRGMAPHSF. CDR3 nucleotides: TGCAGTCTCAACAGGGGAATGGCGCCCCACTCCTTC.

This sequence joins TRBV20-1 and TRBJ1-6; perhaps TRBD1 as D (5 bases). The CDR3 contains 14 residues. Germline lookup yields CDR1 DFQATT and CDR2 SNEGSKA (reference sequence). V was cut by 0 bases and J by 8 bases, with 11 bases left in between. In DNA, the CDR3 is TGCAGTGCTAGAGATTTGCCGGGGGATTCACCCCTCCACTTT. Its protein is CSARDLPGDSPLHF.